This T cell receptor (beta chain) was identified during a study of shared clonotypes between healthy human individuals. This clone was recorded only once. Trimming shortened V by 4 bases and J by 3 bases, and 37 bases separated the two germline ends. The CDR3 sequence is 22 residues long. The germline gives CDR1 SGHRS, CDR2 YFSETQ. Repertoires were generated with immunoSEQ multiplex PCR, while TCRdb's copy carries only in-frame clones and drops some. Of more than 550,000 clones in the sample, 90% are singletons; the top ten hold roughly 36%. The sequenced sample consisted of memory CD8+ T cells from PBMCs. Subset described: CD45RO+ cells pooled with CCR7-negative TemRA cells. The sequence was collected from a man younger than 35 in good health. Some clones in this sample may be carry-over from other donors' samples. V and J are TRBV5-1 and TRBJ1-2; D possibly corresponds to TRBD1 (6 bases). CDR3 sequence: CASSRGTPLKTDRDVIDYGYTF. The CDR3, as DNA: TGCGCCAGCAGCCGGGGGACACCCTTAAAGACAGACCGGGACGTAATAGACTATGGCTACACCTTC.